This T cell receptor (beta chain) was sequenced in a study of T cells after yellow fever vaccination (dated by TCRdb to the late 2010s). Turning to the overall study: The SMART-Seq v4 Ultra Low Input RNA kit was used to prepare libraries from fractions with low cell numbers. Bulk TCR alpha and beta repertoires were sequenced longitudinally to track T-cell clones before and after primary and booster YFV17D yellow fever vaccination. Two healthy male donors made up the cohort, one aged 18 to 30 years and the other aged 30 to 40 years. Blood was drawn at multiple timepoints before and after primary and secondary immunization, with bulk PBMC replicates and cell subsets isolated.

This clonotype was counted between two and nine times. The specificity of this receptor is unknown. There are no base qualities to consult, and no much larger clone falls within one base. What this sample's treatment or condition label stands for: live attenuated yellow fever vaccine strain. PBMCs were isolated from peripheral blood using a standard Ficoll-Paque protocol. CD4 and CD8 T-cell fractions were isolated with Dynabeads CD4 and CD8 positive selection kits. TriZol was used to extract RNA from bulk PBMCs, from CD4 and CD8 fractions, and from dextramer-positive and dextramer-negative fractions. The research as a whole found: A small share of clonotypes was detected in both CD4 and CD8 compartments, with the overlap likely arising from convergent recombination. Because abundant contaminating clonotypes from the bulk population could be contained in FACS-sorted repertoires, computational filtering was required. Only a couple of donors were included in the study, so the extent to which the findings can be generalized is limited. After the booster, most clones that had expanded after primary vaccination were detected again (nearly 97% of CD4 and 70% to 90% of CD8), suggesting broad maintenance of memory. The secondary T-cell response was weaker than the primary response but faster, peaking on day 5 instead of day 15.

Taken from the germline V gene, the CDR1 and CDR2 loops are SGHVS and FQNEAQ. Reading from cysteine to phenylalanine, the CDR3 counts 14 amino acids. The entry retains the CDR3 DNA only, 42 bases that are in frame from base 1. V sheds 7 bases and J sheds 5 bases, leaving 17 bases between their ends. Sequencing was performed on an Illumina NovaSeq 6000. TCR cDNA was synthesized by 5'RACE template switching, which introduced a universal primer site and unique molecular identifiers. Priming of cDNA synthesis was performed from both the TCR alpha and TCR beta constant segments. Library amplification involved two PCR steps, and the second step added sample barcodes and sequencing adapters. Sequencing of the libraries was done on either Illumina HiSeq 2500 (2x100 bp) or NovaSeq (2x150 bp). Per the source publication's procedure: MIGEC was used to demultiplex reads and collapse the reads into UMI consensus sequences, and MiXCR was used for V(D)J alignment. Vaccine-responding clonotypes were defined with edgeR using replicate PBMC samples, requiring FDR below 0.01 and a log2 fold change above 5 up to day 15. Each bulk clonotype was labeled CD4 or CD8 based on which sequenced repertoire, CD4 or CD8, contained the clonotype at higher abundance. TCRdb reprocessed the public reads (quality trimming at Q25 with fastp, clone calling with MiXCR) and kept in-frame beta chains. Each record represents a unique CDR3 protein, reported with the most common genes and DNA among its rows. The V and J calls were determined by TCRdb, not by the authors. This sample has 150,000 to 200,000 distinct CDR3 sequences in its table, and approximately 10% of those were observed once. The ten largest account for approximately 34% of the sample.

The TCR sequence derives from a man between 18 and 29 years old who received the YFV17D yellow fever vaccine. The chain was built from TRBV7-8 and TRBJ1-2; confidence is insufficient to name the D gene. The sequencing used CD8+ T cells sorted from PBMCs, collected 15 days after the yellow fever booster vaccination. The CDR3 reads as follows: CASTLWEAGYGYTF. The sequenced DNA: TGTGCCAGCACCCTATGGGAGGCTGGATATGGCTACACCTTC.